This entry lists 18 T cell receptor beta chains sequenced from one sample in a study of T cell responses to AZD1222 COVID-19 vaccine. Using immunoSEQ multiplex PCR, the repertoire was profiled, and TCRdb retains in-frame clones only, with some absent. Among about 200,000 clones listed, 70% to 90% were seen once. The source was peripheral blood, collected on day 0 of AZD1222 vaccination. These receptors originate from an adult in good health.

This clone was seen a single time. V gene TRBV28 combines with J gene TRBJ2-7; perhaps TRBD1 as D (5 bases). Trimming stripped 5 bases from V and 2 bases from J, with 13 bases between. The CDR3 has 14 residues. Germline V gene sequence: CDR1 MDHEN, CDR2 SYDVKM. CDR3 sequence: CASSLGQGPYEQYF. The DNA of the CDR3 is TGTGCCAGCAGTCTGGGGCAGGGTCCCTACGAGCAGTACTTC. The full variable domain, completed using reference TRBV28 and TRBJ2-7, is DVKVTQSSRYLVKRTGEKVFLECVQDMDHENMFWYRQDPGLGLRLIYFSYDVKMKEKGDIPEGYSVSREKKERFSLILESASTNQTSMYLCASSLGQGPYEQYFGPGTRLTVT.

In this sample, this clone turned up a few times. The CDR3 sequence: CASKRGGYGYTF. CDR3 nucleotide sequence: TGTGCCAGCAAAAGGGGAGGCTATGGCTACACCTTC. The V call is TRBV6-5, the J call TRBJ1-2; a weak D match, TRBD1 (5 bases). The germline gives CDR1 MNHEY, CDR2 SVGAGI. V was clipped by 7 bases and J by 4 bases, with 10 bases between them. The CDR3 sequence is 12 residues long.

The CDR3 nucleotides are TGCAGTGGCAGGAAGTTAGAGACCCAGTACTTC. Translation gives CSGRKLETQYF. The rearrangement joins TRBV20-1 to TRBJ2-5; D is uncertain. Germline lookup yields CDR1 DFQATT and CDR2 SNEGSKA (reference sequence). The CDR3 has 11 amino acids. V lost 7 bases to trimming and J lost 4 bases, with 10 bases between them.

V usage is TRBV24-1 and J usage is TRBJ2-3; D not resolved. V dropped 4 bases and J dropped 4 bases, with 8 bases sitting between them. The CDR3 spans 13 residues. CDR1 and CDR2 (germline): KGHDR, SFDVKD. CDR3 nucleotide sequence: TGTGCCACCAGTGACTTAGACCCAGATACGCAGTATTTT. As protein: CATSDLDPDTQYF.

This sequence joins TRBV27 and TRBJ1-2; 7 positions match TRBD1. The V gene's germline CDR1 is MNHEY and CDR2 SMNVEV (reference sequence). This CDR3 is 12 amino acids long. The V segment lost 9 bases and the J segment 8 bases; nucleotides outside the gene matches: 9. As DNA, the CDR3 is TGTGCCAGAAGACTACGGGACAGCGGCTACACCTTC. As protein: CARRLRDSGYTF.

The V gene is TRBV9, the J gene TRBJ2-5; 10 bases are shared with TRBD2. The V gene's germline CDR1 is SGDLS and CDR2 YYNGEE. Trimming cost V 5 bases and J 2 bases; bases outside gene matches: 6. This CDR3 has 15 residues. CDR3 protein: CASSEPGLAQETQYF. CDR3 coding DNA: TGTGCCAGCAGTGAACCGGGACTAGCGCAAGAGACCCAGTACTTC.

This chain connects TRBV18 to TRBJ2-3; 8 nucleotides agree with TRBD2. Trimming removed 5 bases from V and 1 base from J; junction bases left unmatched: 8. The CDR3 sequence is 16 residues long. Germline CDR1 reads KGHSH; CDR2 reads LQKENI. CDR3 amino acids: CASSTRSGARTDTQYF. The CDR3, as DNA: TGTGCCAGCTCAACTCGTAGCGGGGCCCGCACAGATACGCAGTATTTT.

The chain recombines TRBV19 with TRBJ1-1; D call uncertain. Between the trimmed V and J ends, which lost 4 bases and 6 bases, there was a span of 12 bases. Germline CDR1 reads LNHDA; CDR2 reads SQIVND (reference sequence). CDR3 length: 13 residues. The chain's CDR3 is CASSTTHSAEAFF. As DNA, the CDR3 is TGTGCCAGTAGTACAACCCACAGTGCTGAAGCTTTCTTT.

The chain joins TRBV28 to TRBJ1-1, with a weak D call TRBD1 (5 bases). Germline V gene lookup returns CDR1 MDHEN and CDR2 SYDVKM. Trimming left V 7 bases short and J 7 bases short, with 13 bases between. This CDR3 has 12 residues. As DNA, the CDR3 is TGTGCCAGCATAACGACAGCGCTTGAAGCTTTCTTT. Its translation is CASITTALEAFF.

V is TRBV7-9 and J is TRBJ1-4; D not certain. The CDR3 sequence is 11 residues long. Germline CDR1 reads SEHNR; CDR2 reads FQNEAQ (reference sequence). V lost 5 bases and J 5 bases, leaving 3 bases between the germline ends. The CDR3 DNA is TGTGCCAGCAGCCAAAATGAAAAACTGTTTTTT. As protein: CASSQNEKLFF.

The chain couples TRBV4-1 to TRBJ2-2; 7 bases agree with TRBD1. This CDR3 comprises 16 residues. After removal of 4 bases from V and 0 bases from J, the junction contained 5 bases not matched to a gene. Germline V gives CDR1 MGHRA, CDR2 YSYEKL. For the CDR3, the DNA is TGCGCCAGCAGCCCTGCCGGGACAGCGAACACCGGGGAGCTGTTTTTT. Amino acids: CASSPAGTANTGELFF.

V is TRBV6-1 and J is TRBJ2-2; tentatively, D is TRBD1 or TRBD2 (6 bases each). Germline loops: CDR1 MNHNS, CDR2 SASEGT. This CDR3 spans 16 amino acids. Deletions cut 1 base from V and 5 bases from J, with 14 bases between. The CDR3 DNA reads as TGTGCCAGCAGTGAAGGTGGGGGGCGTTGGACCGGGGAGCTGTTTTTT. The encoded protein is CASSEGGGRWTGELFF.

This clone was found once. The chain links TRBV5-1 to TRBJ1-1; D gene unclear. CDR1 and CDR2 (germline): SGHRS, YFSETQ. Trimming stripped 3 bases from V and 5 bases from J, with 17 bases between. This CDR3 has 15 amino acids. In DNA, the CDR3 is TGCGCCAGCAGCTGGGCGGAGTCCTGGGAGACTGAAGCTTTCTTT. Residues: CASSWAESWETEAFF.

This clone was recorded a few times. V and J are TRBV6-5 and TRBJ1-5; D is undetermined. The CDR3 has 16 amino acids. Germline V gene sequence: CDR1 MNHEY, CDR2 SVGAGI. With 4 bases removed from V and 0 bases from J, the gap between germline ends came to 13 bases. CDR3 region: CASSWWAGGSNQPQHF. The DNA for the CDR3 is TGTGCCAGCAGTTGGTGGGCCGGAGGTAGCAATCAGCCCCAGCATTTT.

This chain connects TRBV5-4 to TRBJ2-7; perhaps D is TRBD1 or TRBD2 (6 bases each). Germline V CDR1 and CDR2: SGHNT, YYREEE (reference sequence). This CDR3 spans 13 amino acids. V lost 5 bases, J lost 7 bases, and 16 bases lay in between. Written as DNA, the CDR3 is TGTGCCAGCAGACTCGGCAGGGGAGGTGAGCAGTACTTC. It translates to CASRLGRGGEQYF.

J is TRBJ2-5 and V is TRBV5-4; 8 bases align to TRBD1. There are 15 residues in the CDR3. CDR1 SGHNT and CDR2 YYREEE come from the germline V gene (reference sequence). J gave up 2 bases and V 0 bases, and 3 bases lay outside the gene matches. CDR3 nucleotides: TGTGCCAGCAGCTTGGTGGACAGGGATCAAGAGACCCAGTACTTC. Amino acids: CASSLVDRDQETQYF.

The chain joins TRBV28 to TRBJ1-2; D is undetermined. The CDR3 covers 14 residues. Germline lookup yields CDR1 MDHEN and CDR2 SYDVKM. Trimming shortened V by 4 bases and J by 5 bases, and 14 bases separated the two germline ends. In DNA form, the CDR3 reads TGTGCCAGCAGTTCGGCCAGCAACCCGTATGGCTACACCTTC. Protein sequence: CASSSASNPYGYTF.

J is TRBJ1-2 and V is TRBV7-8, with 9 positions matching TRBD1. The CDR3 extends over 13 amino acids. CDR1 SGHVS and CDR2 FQNEAQ come from the germline V gene. V trimming: 5 bases; J trimming: 4 bases; junction bases outside the gene matches: 2. The CDR3 sequence: CASSGDRAYGYTF. The CDR3 DNA reads TGTGCCAGCAGCGGGGACAGGGCCTATGGCTACACCTTC.